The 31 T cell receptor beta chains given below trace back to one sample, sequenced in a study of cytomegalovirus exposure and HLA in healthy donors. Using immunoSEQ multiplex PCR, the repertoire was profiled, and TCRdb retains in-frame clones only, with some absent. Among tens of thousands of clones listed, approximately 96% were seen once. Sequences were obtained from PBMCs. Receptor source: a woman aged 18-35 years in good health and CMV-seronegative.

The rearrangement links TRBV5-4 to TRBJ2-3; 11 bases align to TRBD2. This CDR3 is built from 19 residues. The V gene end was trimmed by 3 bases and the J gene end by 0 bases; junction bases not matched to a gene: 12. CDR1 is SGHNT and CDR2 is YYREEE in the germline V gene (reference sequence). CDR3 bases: TGTGCCAGCAGCTCCTTCGGGACTAGCGGCCTTGGGAGCACAGATACGCAGTATTTT. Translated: CASSSFGTSGLGSTDTQYF.

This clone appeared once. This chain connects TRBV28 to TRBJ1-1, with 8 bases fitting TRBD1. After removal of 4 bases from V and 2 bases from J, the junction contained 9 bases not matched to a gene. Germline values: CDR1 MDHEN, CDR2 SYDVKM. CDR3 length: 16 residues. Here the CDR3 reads CASSSRQGIDNTEAFF. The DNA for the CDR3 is TGTGCCAGCAGTTCCCGACAGGGGATAGACAACACTGAAGCTTTCTTT.

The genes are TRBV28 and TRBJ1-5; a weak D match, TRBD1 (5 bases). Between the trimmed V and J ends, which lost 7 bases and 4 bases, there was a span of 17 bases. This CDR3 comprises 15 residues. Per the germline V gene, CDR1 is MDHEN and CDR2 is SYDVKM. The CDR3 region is CASNLPQGENQPQHF. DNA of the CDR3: TGTGCCAGCAATCTACCGCAGGGTGAAAATCAGCCCCAGCATTTT.

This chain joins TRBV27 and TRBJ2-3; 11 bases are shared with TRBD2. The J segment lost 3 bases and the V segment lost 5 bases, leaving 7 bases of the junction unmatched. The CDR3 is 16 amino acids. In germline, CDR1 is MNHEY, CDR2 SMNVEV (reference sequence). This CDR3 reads CASSPPASGRTDTQYF. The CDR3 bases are TGTGCCAGCAGTCCGCCGGCTAGCGGGAGGACAGATACGCAGTATTTT.

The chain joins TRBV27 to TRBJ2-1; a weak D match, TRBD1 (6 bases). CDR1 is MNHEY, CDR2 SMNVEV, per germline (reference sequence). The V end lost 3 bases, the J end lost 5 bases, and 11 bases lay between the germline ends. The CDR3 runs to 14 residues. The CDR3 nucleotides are TGTGCCAGCAGTTTTCGGCGACAGGACAATGAGCAGTTCTTC. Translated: CASSFRRQDNEQFF.

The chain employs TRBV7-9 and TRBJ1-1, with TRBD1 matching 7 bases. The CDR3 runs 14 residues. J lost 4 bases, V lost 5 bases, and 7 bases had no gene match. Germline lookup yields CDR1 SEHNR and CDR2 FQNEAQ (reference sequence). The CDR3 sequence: CASSLRQGGTEAFF. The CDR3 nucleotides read TGTGCCAGCAGCCTCCGACAGGGAGGCACTGAAGCTTTCTTT.

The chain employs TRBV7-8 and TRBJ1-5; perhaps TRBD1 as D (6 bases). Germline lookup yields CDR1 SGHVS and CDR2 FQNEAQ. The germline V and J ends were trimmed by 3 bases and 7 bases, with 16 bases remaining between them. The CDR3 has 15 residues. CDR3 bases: TGTGCCAGCAGCTTCTTGGACAGTTCTAGCCAGCCCCAGCATTTT. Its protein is CASSFLDSSSQPQHF. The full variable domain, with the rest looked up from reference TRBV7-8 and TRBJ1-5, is GAGVSQSPRYKVAKRGQDVALRCDPISGHVSLFWYQQALGQGPEFLTYFQNEAQLDKSGLPSDRFFAERPEGSVSTLKIQRTQQEDSAVYLCASSFLDSSSQPQHFGDGTRLSIL.

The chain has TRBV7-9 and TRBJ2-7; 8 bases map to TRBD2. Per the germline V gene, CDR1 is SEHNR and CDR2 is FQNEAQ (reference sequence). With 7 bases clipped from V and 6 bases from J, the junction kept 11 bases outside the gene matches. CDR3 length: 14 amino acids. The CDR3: CASTQAGVLGEQYF. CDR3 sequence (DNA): TGTGCCAGCACCCAAGCGGGGGTTCTTGGCGAGCAGTACTTC.

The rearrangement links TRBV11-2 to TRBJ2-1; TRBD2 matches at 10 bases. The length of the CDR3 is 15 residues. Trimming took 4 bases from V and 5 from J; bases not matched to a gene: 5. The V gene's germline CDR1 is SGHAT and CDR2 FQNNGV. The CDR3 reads CASSSLAGENNEQFF. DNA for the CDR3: TGTGCCAGCAGCTCCCTAGCGGGAGAGAACAATGAGCAGTTCTTC. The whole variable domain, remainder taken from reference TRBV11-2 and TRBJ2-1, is EAGVAQSPRYKIIEKRQSVAFWCNPISGHATLYWYQQILGQGPKLLIQFQNNGVVDDSQLPKDRFSAERLKGVDSTLKIQPAKLEDSAVYLCASSSLAGENNEQFFGPGTRLTVL.

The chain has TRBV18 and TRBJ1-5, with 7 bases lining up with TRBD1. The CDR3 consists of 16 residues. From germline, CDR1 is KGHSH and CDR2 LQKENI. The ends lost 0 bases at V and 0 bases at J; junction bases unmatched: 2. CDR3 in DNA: TGTGCCAGCTCACCACCGACAGGGCCTAGCAATCAGCCCCAGCATTTT. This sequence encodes CASSPPTGPSNQPQHF.

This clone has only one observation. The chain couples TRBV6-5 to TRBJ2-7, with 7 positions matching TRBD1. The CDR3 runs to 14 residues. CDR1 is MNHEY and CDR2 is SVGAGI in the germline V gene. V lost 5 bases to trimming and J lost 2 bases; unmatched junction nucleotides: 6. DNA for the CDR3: TGTGCCAGCAGTGGCCGACAGGGACCCTACGAGCAGTACTTC. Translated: CASSGRQGPYEQYF.

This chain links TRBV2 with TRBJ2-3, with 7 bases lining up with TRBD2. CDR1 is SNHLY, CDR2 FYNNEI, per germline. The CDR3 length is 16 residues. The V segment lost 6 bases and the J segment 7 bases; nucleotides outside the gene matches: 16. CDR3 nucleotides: TGTGCCAGCAGAGACTCCGGGACGCGGGGGATAAATACGCAGTATTTT. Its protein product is CASRDSGTRGINTQYF.

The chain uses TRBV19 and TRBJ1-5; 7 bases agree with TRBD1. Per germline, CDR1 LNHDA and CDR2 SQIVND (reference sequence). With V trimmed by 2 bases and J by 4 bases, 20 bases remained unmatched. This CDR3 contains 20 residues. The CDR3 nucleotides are TGTGCCAGTAGTATAACAGCAGGCCCACCTTCAGGGGGGATAAATCAGCCCCAGCATTTT. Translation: CASSITAGPPSGGINQPQHF. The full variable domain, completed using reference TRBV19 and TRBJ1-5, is DGGITQSPKYLFRKEGQNVTLSCEQNLNHDAMYWYRQDPGQGLRLIYYSQIVNDFQKGDIAEGYSVSREKKESFPLTVTSAQKNPTAFYLCASSITAGPPSGGINQPQHFGDGTRLSIL.

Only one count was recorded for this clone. The DNA of the CDR3 is TGTGCCAGCAGTGACTTCAGGGGACCCACAGATACGCAGTATTTT. Its protein product is CASSDFRGPTDTQYF. The chain is built from TRBV25-1 and TRBJ2-3; a possible D gene is TRBD1 (6 bases). The V end lost 3 bases, the J end lost 2 bases, and 12 bases lay between the germline ends. The CDR3 runs to 15 residues. CDR1 MGHDK and CDR2 SYGVNS come from the germline V gene.

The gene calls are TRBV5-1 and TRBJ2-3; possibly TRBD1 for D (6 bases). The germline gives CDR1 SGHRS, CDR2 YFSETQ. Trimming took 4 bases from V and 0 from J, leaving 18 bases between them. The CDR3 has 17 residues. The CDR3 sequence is CASSSSTTGTSTDTQYF. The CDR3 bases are TGCGCCAGCAGCAGCTCTACCACAGGGACAAGCACAGATACGCAGTATTTT.

The CDR3 DNA sequence: TGTGCCAGCGAGGAACTATTGGACAGCCATAGCAATCAGCCCCAGCATTTT. This sequence encodes CASEELLDSHSNQPQHF. V and J are TRBV28 and TRBJ1-5; TRBD1 is a possible D gene (6 bases). This CDR3 spans 17 amino acids. Looked up from germline, CDR1 is MDHEN and CDR2 is SYDVKM. V lost 8 bases and J lost 0, with 20 bases in between.

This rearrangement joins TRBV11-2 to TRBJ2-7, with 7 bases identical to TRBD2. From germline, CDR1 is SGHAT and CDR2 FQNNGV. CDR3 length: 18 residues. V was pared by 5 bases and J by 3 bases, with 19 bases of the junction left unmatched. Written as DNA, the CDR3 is TGTGCCAGCAGCCCCCGTTCGTGGGGGGGAGTACCCGGCTACGAGCAGTACTTC. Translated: CASSPRSWGGVPGYEQYF.

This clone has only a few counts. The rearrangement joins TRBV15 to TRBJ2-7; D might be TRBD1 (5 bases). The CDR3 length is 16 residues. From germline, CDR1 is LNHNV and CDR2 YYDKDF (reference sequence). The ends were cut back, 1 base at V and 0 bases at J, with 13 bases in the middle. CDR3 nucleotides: TGTGCCACCAGCAGAGTGGGGCTACCCAGCTCCTACGAGCAGTACTTC. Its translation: CATSRVGLPSSYEQYF.

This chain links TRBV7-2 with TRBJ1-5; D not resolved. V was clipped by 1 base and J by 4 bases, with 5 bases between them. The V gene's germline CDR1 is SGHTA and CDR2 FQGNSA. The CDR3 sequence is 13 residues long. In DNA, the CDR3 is TGTGCCAGCAGCTTAGACAGAAATCAGCCCCAGCATTTT. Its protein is CASSLDRNQPQHF.

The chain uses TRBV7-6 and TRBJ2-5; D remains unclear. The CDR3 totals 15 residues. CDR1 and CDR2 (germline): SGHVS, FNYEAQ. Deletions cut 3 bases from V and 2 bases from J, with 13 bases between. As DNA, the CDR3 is TGTGCCAGCAGCTTCCCCACAGTATCTCAAGAGACCCAGTACTTC. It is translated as CASSFPTVSQETQYF.

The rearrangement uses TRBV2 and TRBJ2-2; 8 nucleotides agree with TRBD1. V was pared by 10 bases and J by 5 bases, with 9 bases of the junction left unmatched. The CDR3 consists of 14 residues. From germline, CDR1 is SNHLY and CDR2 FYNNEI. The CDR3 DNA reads TGTGCCACTTGGCCGGACAGGGCGACCGGGGAGCTGTTTTTT. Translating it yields CATWPDRATGELFF.

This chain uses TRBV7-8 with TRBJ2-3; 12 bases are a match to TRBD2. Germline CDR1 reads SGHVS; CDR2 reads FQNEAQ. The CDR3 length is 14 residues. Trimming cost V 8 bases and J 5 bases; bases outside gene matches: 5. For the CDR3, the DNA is TGTGCCAGCCAAATACTAGCGGGAGGAGATACGCAGTATTTT. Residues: CASQILAGGDTQYF.

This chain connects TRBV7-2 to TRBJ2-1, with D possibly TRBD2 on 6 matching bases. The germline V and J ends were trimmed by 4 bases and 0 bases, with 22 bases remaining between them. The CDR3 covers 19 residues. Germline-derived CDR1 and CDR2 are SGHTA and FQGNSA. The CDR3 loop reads CASSSRGFRGGGSYNEQFF. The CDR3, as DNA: TGTGCCAGCAGCTCCCGGGGGTTTAGAGGTGGTGGCTCCTACAATGAGCAGTTCTTC.

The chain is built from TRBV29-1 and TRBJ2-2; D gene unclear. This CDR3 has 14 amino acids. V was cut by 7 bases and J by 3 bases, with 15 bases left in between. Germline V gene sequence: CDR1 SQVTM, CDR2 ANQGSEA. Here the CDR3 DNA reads TGCAGCGCCCGTCCCCCTATGGACACCGGGGAGCTGTTTTTT. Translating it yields CSARPPMDTGELFF.

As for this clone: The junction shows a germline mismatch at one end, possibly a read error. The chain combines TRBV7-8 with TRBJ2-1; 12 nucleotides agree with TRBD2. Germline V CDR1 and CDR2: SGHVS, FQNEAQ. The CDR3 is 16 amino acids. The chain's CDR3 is CASSGLAGRSFNEQFF. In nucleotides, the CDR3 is TGTGCCAGCAGCGGACTAGCGGGACGTTCCTTCAATGAGCAGTTCTTC.

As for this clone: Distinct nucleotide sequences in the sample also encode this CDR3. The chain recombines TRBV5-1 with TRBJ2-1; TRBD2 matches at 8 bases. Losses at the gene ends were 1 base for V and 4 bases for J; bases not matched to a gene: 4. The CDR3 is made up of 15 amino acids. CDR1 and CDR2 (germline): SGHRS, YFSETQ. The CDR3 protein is CASSLRTSGYNEQFF. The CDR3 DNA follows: TGCGCCAGCAGCTTGCGCACTAGCGGATACAATGAGCAGTTCTTC.

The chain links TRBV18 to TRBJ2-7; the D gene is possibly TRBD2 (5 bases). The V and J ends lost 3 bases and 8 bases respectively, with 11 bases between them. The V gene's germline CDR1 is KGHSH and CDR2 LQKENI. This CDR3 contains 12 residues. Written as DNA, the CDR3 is TGTGCCAGCTCACCGCCCGAGGGAAAGCAGTACTTC. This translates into CASSPPEGKQYF. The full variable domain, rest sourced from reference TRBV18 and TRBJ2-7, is NAGVMQNPRHLVRRRGQEARLRCSPMKGHSHVYWYRQLPEEGLKFMVYLQKENIIDESGMPKERFSAEFPKEGPSILRIQQVVRGDSAAYFCASSPPEGKQYFGPGTRLTVT.

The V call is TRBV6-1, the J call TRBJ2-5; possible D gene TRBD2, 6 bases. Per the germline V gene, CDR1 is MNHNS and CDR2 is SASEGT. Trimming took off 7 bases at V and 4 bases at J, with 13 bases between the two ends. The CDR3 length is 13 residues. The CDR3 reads CASTWDGGETQYF. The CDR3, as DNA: TGTGCCAGCACCTGGGACGGGGGAGAGACCCAGTACTTC.

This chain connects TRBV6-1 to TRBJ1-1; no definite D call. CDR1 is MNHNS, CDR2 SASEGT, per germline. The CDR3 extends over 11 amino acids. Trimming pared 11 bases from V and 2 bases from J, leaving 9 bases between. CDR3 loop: CASIVNTEAFF. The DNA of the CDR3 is TGTGCCTCTATTGTTAACACTGAAGCTTTCTTT.

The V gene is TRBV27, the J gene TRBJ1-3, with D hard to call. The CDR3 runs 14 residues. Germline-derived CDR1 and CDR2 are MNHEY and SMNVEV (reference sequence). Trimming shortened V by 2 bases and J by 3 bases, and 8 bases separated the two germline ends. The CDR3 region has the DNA TGTGCCAGCAGTTTAATTTCGGGTGGAAACACCATATATTTT. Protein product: CASSLISGGNTIYF.

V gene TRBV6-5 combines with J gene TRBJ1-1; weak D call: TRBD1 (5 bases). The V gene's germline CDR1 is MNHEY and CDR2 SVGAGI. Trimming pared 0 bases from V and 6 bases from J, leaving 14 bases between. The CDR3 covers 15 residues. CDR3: CASSYSSAGWAEAFF. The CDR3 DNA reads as TGTGCCAGCAGTTACTCGAGTGCAGGGTGGGCTGAAGCTTTCTTT.